Listed below are T cell receptor beta chains from one sample, sequenced in a study of blood T cell repertoires in COVID-19. Generated by immunoSEQ multiplex PCR, the TCRdb table keeps only in-frame clones and is missing some. Here the sample spans more than 150,000 clones, under 80% being singletons. Source material: peripheral blood. Every receptor here comes from a man aged 50-60 years who had recovered from COVID-19. Both conserved end residues are part of each CDR3. A D gene is named only where the DNA matches it firmly. Expanded clones are given a class, and other clones once, few, many or no size at all.

NA TRBJ2-3 TRBV2 NA CASSPTTDTQYF TGTGCCAGCAGTCCGACTACAGATACGCAGTATTTT
NA TRBJ1-2 TRBV6-5 TRBD1 CASSSPRQGASYGYTF TGTGCCAGCAGTTCACCACGACAGGGGGCCTCCTATGGCTACACCTTC
once TRBJ2-5 TRBV11-3 NA CASSSSAHRETQYF TGTGCCAGCAGCTCTAGCGCACATCGAGAGACCCAGTACTTC
NA TRBJ2-2 TRBV28 TRBD2 CASSTAGLNTGELFF TGTGCCAGCAGTACAGCGGGACTGAACACCGGGGAGCTGTTTTTT
NA TRBJ1-5 TRBV2 NA CASSDGANQPQHF TGTGCCAGCAGTGATGGTGCGAATCAGCCCCAGCATTTT
NA TRBJ2-3 TRBV24-1 TRBD2 CATSYQPSGGTDTQYF TGTGCCACAAGTTACCAGCCTAGCGGGGGCACAGATACGCAGTATTTT
NA TRBJ2-2 TRBV27 TRBD2 CASSLTSGTGELFF TGTGCCAGCAGTTTAACTAGCGGCACCGGGGAGCTGTTTTTT
once TRBJ1-1 TRBV9 TRBD1 CASSPSPGQGARAFF TGTGCCAGCAGCCCGAGCCCCGGGCAGGGGGCGCGGGCTTTCTTT
many TRBJ2-1 TRBV4-3 NA CASSQVGTYNEQFF TGCGCCAGCAGCCAAGTCGGGACATACAATGAGCAGTTCTTC
NA TRBJ2-1 TRBV10-2 NA CASSGRRELLGVEQFF TGCGCCAGCAGCGGGCGACGGGAGCTACTGGGTGTTGAGCAGTTCTTC
NA TRBJ2-7 TRBV21-1 NA CASSAGTGTHEQYF TGTGCCAGCAGCGCTGGGACAGGGACCCACGAGCAGTACTTC
NA TRBJ2-1 TRBV5-1 TRBD1 CASSQLPGQGNYEQFF TGCGCCAGCAGCCAACTACCGGGACAGGGCAACTATGAGCAGTTCTTC
NA TRBJ2-1 TRBV5-1 TRBD2 CASSKGLAGGAYNEQFF TGCGCCAGCAGCAAGGGACTAGCGGGAGGAGCTTACAATGAGCAGTTCTTC
NA TRBJ2-3 TRBV24-1 NA CATSGGRVPSTDTQYF TGTGCCACCAGTGGGGGCCGGGTCCCTAGCACAGATACGCAGTATTTT
NA TRBJ2-5 TRBV28 NA CASSTSGQETQYF NA
NA TRBJ1-4 TRBV15 NA CATSRDGGPEEKLFF TGTGCCACCAGCAGAGATGGAGGGCCTGAGGAAAAACTGTTTTTT
NA TRBJ2-7 TRBV19 TRBD2 CASRSLAGVIYEQYF TGTGCCAGTAGATCACTAGCGGGAGTCATCTACGAGCAGTACTTC
many TRBJ2-6 TRBV29-1 NA CSVDTGRSGANVLTF TGCAGCGTTGATACAGGGCGCTCTGGGGCCAACGTCCTGACTTTC
few TRBJ2-3 TRBV3-1/TRBV3-2 TRBD2 CASSISGASTDTQYF TGTGCCAGCAGCATCAGCGGGGCTAGCACAGATACGCAGTATTTT
NA TRBJ1-3 TRBV7-9 TRBD1 CASSLGRDRSWILSDTIYF TGTGCCAGCAGCTTAGGTCGGGACAGGTCTTGGATATTATCGGACACCATATATTTT